This T cell receptor beta chain was captured in a study of OX40 agonist ivuxolimab in advanced cancers. Study-wide background: Partial responses were achieved by three patients: one hepatocellular carcinoma, two cutaneous melanoma.

Broader study findings: Dosing at 0.1 to 3.0 mg/kg was accompanied by clonal expansion of CD4+ and CD8+ blood T cells by week 6.

CDR1 and CDR2 (germline): ENHRY, SYGVKD. CDR3 size: 14 residues. V was cut by 10 bases and J by 4 bases, with 17 bases left in between. Peripheral blood came from all dose cohorts at three timepoints. The data were produced by immunoSEQ multiplex PCR, yet TCRdb's version contains in-frame clones alone and is incomplete. The table lists around 63,000 clones, about 90% of them singletons. This clone was detected only once. Its antigen is undetermined. J is TRBJ2-1 and V is TRBV10-3; tentatively, D is TRBD2 (6 bases). This clonotype was sampled from an adult with an advanced solid tumor such as melanoma, head and neck, liver or kidney cancer. The sequencing here drew on CD4+ or CD8+ T cells sorted from blood, taken in a trial of the OX40 agonist ivuxolimab. CDR3 in DNA: TGTGCCACACGGCCACTAGCTACATACAATGAGCAGTTCTTC. This translates into CATRPLATYNEQFF.